The 16 T cell receptor beta chains listed next were all sequenced from one sample in a study of blood T cells in healthy people across ages. Primed by a sample-barcoded 5' primer and a J-beta primer mix, a second PCR proceeded for about 7 to 11 cycles. TCRdb re-called the 5' RACE reads with MiXCR, one entry per CDR3 protein. The sample lists about 1.8 million distinct CDR3 sequences, 40% to 55% seen once, with 2.1% in the top ten. The specimen was blood. The source is a woman aged 40 to 49 in good health.

Notes on this clonotype: The junction shows a germline mismatch at one end, possibly a read error. This chain connects TRBV5-1 to TRBJ2-6; D may match TRBD1 or TRBD2 (5 bases each). The germline CDR1 and CDR2 sequences are SGHRS and YFSETQ. The CDR3 extends over 15 amino acids. This CDR3 is CASSPEGPGTNVLTF. The CDR3 DNA sequence: TGCGCCAGCAGCCCGGAAGGCCCTGGGACCAACGTCCTGACTTTT. The variable domain in full, completed from reference TRBV5-1 and TRBJ2-6, reads KAGVTQTPRYLIKTRGQQVTLSCSPISGHRSVSWYQQTPGQGLQFLFEYFSETQRNKGNFPGRFSGRQFSNSRSEMNVSTLELGDSALYLCASSPEGPGTNVLTFGAGSRLTVL.

The chain joins TRBV27 to TRBJ1-5, with 8 bases identical to TRBD1. CDR1 is MNHEY and CDR2 is SMNVEV in the germline V gene (reference sequence). With V trimmed by 6 bases and J by 6 bases, 4 bases remained unmatched. This CDR3 spans 13 amino acids. The CDR3 DNA sequence: TGTGCCAGCAGCAGACAGGGGCTTCAGCCCCAGCATTTT. Residues: CASSRQGLQPQHF.

The table lists this clonotype with a few counts. The gene calls are TRBV3-1 and TRBJ2-4; 8 nucleotides match TRBD1. CDR1 is LGHDT, CDR2 YNNKEL, per germline (reference sequence). There are 14 residues in the CDR3. The V and J ends lost 1 base and 13 bases, in that order; junction bases with no gene match: 9. The CDR3 bases are TGTGCCAGCAGCCAAGTCCAGGGACAGGCTTCGCAGTACTTC. Translating gives CASSQVQGQASQYF.

A few counts support this clonotype. The chain is built from TRBV9 and TRBJ2-1; D is uncertain. Germline assignment: CDR1 SGDLS and CDR2 YYNGEE. This CDR3 is 15 amino acids long. V lost 0 bases to trimming and J lost 4 bases, with 11 bases between them. The CDR3 sequence is CASSVGQLLYNEQFF. The CDR3 coding sequence is TGTGCCAGCAGCGTAGGGCAGCTTCTTTACAATGAGCAGTTCTTC. The complete variable domain, with remaining parts taken from reference TRBV9 and TRBJ2-1, reads DSGVTQTPKHLITATGQRVTLRCSPRSGDLSVYWYQQSLDQGLQFLIQYYNGEERAKGNILERFSAQQFPDLHSELNLSSLELGDSALYFCASSVGQLLYNEQFFGPGTRLTVL.

The CDR3 sequence is CASSPGLAGGMDETQYF. CDR3 sequence (DNA): TGCGCCAGCAGCCCGGGACTAGCGGGGGGGATGGATGAGACCCAGTACTTC. The chain combines TRBV5-1 with TRBJ2-5; the match to TRBD2 covers 16 bases. Looked up from germline, CDR1 is SGHRS and CDR2 is YFSETQ. V was pared by 4 bases and J by 5 bases, with 8 bases of the junction left unmatched. The CDR3 is 17 amino acids.

CDR3 in amino acids: CASSPWGGALGDTQYF. CDR3 coding DNA: TGTGCCAGCAGTCCATGGGGGGGCGCATTAGGAGATACGCAGTATTTT. The chain employs TRBV27 and TRBJ2-3; D is possibly TRBD2 (7 bases). With 5 bases removed from V and 5 bases from J, the gap between germline ends came to 20 bases. Germline CDR1 and CDR2: MNHEY and SMNVEV (reference sequence). The CDR3 extends over 16 amino acids.

As DNA, the CDR3 is TGTGCCAGCAGTTCCACCACTTTTGGGGCCAACGTCCTGACTTTC. This codes for CASSSTTFGANVLTF. The chain joins TRBV7-9 to TRBJ2-6; D not certain. The CDR3 runs 15 residues. V gave up 6 bases and J gave up 3 bases, with 12 bases separating them. In germline, CDR1 is SEHNR, CDR2 FQNEAQ (reference sequence).

The V call is TRBV6-1, the J call TRBJ2-5; the D gene could be TRBD1 or TRBD2 (5 bases each). Germline lookup yields CDR1 MNHNS and CDR2 SASEGT. Trimming shortened V by 8 bases and J by 0 bases, and 22 bases separated the two germline ends. There are 17 residues in the CDR3. The CDR3: CASLRGLWRMYQETQYF. The CDR3 bases are TGTGCCAGCCTTCGGGGCCTTTGGCGGATGTACCAAGAGACCCAGTACTTC.

This chain connects TRBV3-1 to TRBJ2-4; TRBD1 is a possible D gene (5 bases). V dropped 5 bases and J dropped 8 bases, with 16 bases sitting between them. The length of the CDR3 is 14 residues. Germline CDR1 is LGHDT and CDR2 is YNNKEL (reference sequence). CDR3 region: CASSFPGIRDIQYF. In DNA, the CDR3 is TGTGCCAGCAGCTTCCCAGGGATTCGAGACATTCAGTACTTC.

The rearrangement joins TRBV6-5 to TRBJ2-3; D remains ambiguous. The germline V gene has CDR1 MNHEY and CDR2 SVGAGI. With 7 bases removed from V and 2 bases from J, the gap between germline ends came to 13 bases. The CDR3 loop spans 14 amino acids. The CDR3 here is CASKGAYSTDTQYF. DNA for the CDR3: TGTGCCAGCAAAGGCGCGTATTCCACAGATACGCAGTATTTT.

This sequence joins TRBV28 and TRBJ1-6, with D maybe TRBD1 (5 bases). Germline loops: CDR1 MDHEN, CDR2 SYDVKM. Trimming shortened V by 8 bases and J by 4 bases, and 15 bases separated the two germline ends. The CDR3 totals 15 residues. The CDR3 loop reads CASGTSWGYNSPLHF. Here the CDR3 DNA reads TGTGCCAGCGGGACTAGTTGGGGGTATAATTCACCCCTCCACTTT.

Only one count was recorded for this clonotype. V usage is TRBV24-1 and J usage is TRBJ2-1; D is perhaps TRBD2 (6 bases). The V gene's germline CDR1 is KGHDR and CDR2 SFDVKD. V lost 2 bases and J 4 bases, leaving 14 bases between the germline ends. There are 16 residues in the CDR3. The CDR3 DNA reads TGTGCCACCAGTGATTCAGGGATGGGGGGATACAATGAGCAGTTCTTC. Residues: CATSDSGMGGYNEQFF.

This clonotype came up a few times. The chain has TRBV29-1 and TRBJ1-2, with a weak D call TRBD1 (5 bases). Trimming stripped 7 bases from V and 4 bases from J, with 10 bases between. The germline CDR1 and CDR2 sequences are SQVTM and ANQGSEA. The CDR3 covers 11 residues. CDR3 residues: CSGGGGYGYTF. The CDR3 DNA is TGCAGCGGGGGGGGAGGCTATGGCTACACCTTC.

The rearrangement joins TRBV7-2 to TRBJ2-1, with 8 bases identical to TRBD2. Trimming cost V 0 bases and J 15 bases; bases outside gene matches: 4. Germline-derived CDR1 and CDR2 are SGHTA and FQGNSA. The CDR3 covers 12 residues. The CDR3: CASSLALAGGFF. CDR3 DNA sequence: TGTGCCAGCAGCTTAGCGTTGGCGGGGGGGTTCTTC. Looking up the rest from reference TRBV7-2 and TRBJ2-1 gives the full variable domain: GAGVSQSPSNKVTEKGKDVELRCDPISGHTALYWYRQSLGQGLEFLIYFQGNSAPDKSGLPSDRFSAERTGGSVSTLTIQRTQQEDSAVYLCASSLALAGGFFGPGTRLTVL.

This clonotype occurred a few times. A junction end diverges from the germline sequence, so it may reflect a read error. The V gene is TRBV4-3, the J gene TRBJ1-2; D not certain. The CDR3 is made up of 13 amino acids. The germline gives CDR1 LGHNA, CDR2 YSLEER. The CDR3: CASSQEGFYGYTF. CDR3 in DNA: TGTGCCAGCAGCCAAGAAGGATTCTATGGCTACACCTTC.

This chain joins TRBV29-1 and TRBJ1-1, with TRBD1 identical over 8 bases. V dropped 8 bases and J dropped 2; count of bases not matched to a gene: 10. The CDR3 runs 14 residues. Germline lookup yields CDR1 SQVTM and CDR2 ANQGSEA. The CDR3 sequence: CSSEGAGGNTEAFF. The CDR3 DNA reads TGCAGCTCTGAAGGGGCAGGGGGCAACACTGAAGCTTTCTTT. Variable domain in full (rest from reference TRBV29-1 and TRBJ1-1): SAVISQKPSRDICQRGTSLTIQCQVDSQVTMMFWYRQQPGQSLTLIATANQGSEATYESGFVIDKFPISRPNLTFSTLTVSNMSPEDSSIYLCSSEGAGGNTEAFFGQGTRLTVV.